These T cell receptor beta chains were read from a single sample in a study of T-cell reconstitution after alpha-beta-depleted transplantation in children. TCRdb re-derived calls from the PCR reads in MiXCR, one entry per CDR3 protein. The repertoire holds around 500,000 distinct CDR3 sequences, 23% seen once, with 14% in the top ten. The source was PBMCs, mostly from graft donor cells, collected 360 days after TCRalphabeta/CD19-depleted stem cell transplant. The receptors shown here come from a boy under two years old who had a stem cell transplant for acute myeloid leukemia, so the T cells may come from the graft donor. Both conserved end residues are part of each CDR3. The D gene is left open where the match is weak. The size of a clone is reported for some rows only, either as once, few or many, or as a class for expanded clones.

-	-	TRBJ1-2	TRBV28	CASKENRVGYTF	TGTGCCAGCAAGGAAAACAGGGTTGGCTACACCTTC
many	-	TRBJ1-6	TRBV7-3	CASSLTGPNSPLHF	TGTGCCAGCAGCTTAACAGGCCCTAATTCACCCCTCCACTTT
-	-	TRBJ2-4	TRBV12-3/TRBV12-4	CASSSDQGNQNIQYF	TGTGCCAGCAGTTCAGACCAGGGGAACCAAAACATTCAGTACTTC
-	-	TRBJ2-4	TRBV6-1	CASGPHGESKNIQYF	TGTGCCAGCGGCCCCCATGGGGAGTCCAAAAACATTCAGTACTTC
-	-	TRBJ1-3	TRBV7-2	CASSLRGGRSDSGNTIYF	TGTGCCAGCAGCCTCAGGGGCGGACGGTCCGATTCCGGAAACACCATATATTTT
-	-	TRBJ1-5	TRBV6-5	CASSPGTIRNQPQHF	TGTGCCAGCAGCCCCGGGACAATCAGGAATCAGCCCCAGCATTTT
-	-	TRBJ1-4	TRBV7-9	CASSTTRRDNEKLFF	TGTGCCAGCAGCACAACACGACGGGATAATGAAAAACTGTTTTTT
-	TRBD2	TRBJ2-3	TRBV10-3	CAILAGGPSSTDTQYF	TGTGCCATTCTAGCGGGGGGGCCTTCTAGCACAGATACGCAGTATTTT
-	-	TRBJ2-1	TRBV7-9	CASSFQSGGAYNEQIF	TGTGCCAGCAGCTTCCAATCCGGGGGTGCCTACAATGAGCAGATCTTC
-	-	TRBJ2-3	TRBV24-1	CATSQGQVTDTQYF	TGTGCCACCAGTCAGGGTCAGGTTACAGATACGCAGTATTTT
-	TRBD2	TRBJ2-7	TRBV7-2	CASSLVWGGAYEQYF	TGTGCCAGCAGCTTAGTCTGGGGGGGGGCCTACGAGCAGTACTTC
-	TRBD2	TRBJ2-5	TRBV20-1	CSASGGPVETQYF	TGCAGTGCCTCGGGGGGGCCTGTAGAGACCCAGTACTTC
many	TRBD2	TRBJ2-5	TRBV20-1	CSASLRGNQETQYF	TGCAGTGCTAGTCTGCGGGGGAACCAAGAGACCCAGTACTTC
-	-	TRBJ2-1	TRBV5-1	CASSLAEAYNEQFF	TGCGCCAGCAGCTTGGCCGAGGCTTACAATGAGCAGTTCTTC
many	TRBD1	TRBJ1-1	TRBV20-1	CSDDRGPTEAFF	TGCAGTGATGACAGGGGGCCGACTGAAGCTTTCTTT
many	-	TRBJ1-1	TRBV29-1	CSVEDPVNTEAFF	TGCAGCGTTGAAGATCCCGTGAACACTGAAGCTTTCTTT
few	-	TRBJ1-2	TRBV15	CATSRDPGRNYGYTF	TGTGCCACCAGCAGAGATCCTGGGCGGAACTATGGCTACACCTTC
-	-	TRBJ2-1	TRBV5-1	CASSLQGARGAPYNEQFF	TGCGCCAGCAGCCTCCAAGGGGCGCGGGGAGCTCCCTACAATGAGCAGTTCTTC
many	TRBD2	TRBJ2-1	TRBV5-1	CASSPAASGGADNEQFF	TGCGCCAGCAGCCCGGCGGCTAGCGGGGGGGCGGATAATGAGCAGTTCTTC
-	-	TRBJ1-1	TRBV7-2	CASSLVGPMNTEAFF	TGTGCCAGCAGCTTAGTAGGTCCAATGAACACTGAAGCTTTCTTT
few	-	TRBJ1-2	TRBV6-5	CASSYSTGRNYGYTF	TGTGCCAGCAGTTACTCGACGGGACGGAACTATGGCTACACCTTC
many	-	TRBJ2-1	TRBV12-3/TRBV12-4	CASRPPSGEQFF	TGTGCCAGCAGACCCCCAAGCGGTGAGCAGTTCTTC
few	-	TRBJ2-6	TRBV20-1	CSAPYLAGANVLTF	TGCAGTGCTCCTTATCTGGCTGGGGCCAACGTCCTGACTTTC